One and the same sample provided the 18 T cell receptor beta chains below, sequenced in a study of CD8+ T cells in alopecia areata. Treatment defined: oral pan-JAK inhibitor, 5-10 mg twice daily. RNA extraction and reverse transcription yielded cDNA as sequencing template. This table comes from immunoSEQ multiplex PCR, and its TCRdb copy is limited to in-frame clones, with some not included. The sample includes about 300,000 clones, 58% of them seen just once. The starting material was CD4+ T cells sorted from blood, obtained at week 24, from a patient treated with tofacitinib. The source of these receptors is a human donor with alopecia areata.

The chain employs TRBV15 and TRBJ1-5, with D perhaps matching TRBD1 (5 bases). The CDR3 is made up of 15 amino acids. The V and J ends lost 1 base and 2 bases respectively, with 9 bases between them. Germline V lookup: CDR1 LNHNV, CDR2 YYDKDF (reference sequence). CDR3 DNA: TGTGCCACCAGCAGAGTAGGAGGGGGCAATCAGCCCCAGCATTTT. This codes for CATSRVGGGNQPQHF.

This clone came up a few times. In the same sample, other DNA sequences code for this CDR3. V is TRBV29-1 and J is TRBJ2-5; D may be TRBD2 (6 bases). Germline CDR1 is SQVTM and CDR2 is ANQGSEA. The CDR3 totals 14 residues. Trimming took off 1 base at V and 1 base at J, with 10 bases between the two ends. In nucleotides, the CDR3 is TGCAGCGTTGAAGCGGCGGGGCTCCAAGAGACCCAGTACTTC. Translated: CSVEAAGLQETQYF.

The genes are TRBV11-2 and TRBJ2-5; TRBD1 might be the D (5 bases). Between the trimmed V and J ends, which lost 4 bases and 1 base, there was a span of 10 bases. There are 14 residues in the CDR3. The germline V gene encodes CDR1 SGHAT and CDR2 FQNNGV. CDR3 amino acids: CASSSTGLQETQYF. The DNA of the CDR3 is TGTGCCAGCAGCTCTACAGGTCTCCAAGAGACCCAGTACTTC.

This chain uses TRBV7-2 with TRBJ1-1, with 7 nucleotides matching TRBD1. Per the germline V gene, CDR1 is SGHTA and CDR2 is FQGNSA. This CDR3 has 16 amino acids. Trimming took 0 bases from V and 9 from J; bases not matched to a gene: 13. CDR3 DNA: TGTGCCAGCAGCTTAGCACCGGGACAGCCTGCCTCTCAAGCTTTCTTT. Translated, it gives CASSLAPGQPASQAFF.

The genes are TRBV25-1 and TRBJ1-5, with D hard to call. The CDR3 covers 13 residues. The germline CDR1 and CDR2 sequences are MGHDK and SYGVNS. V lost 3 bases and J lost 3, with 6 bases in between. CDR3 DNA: TGTGCCAGCAGTGATCGGTACAATCAGCCCCAGCATTTT. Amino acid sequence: CASSDRYNQPQHF.

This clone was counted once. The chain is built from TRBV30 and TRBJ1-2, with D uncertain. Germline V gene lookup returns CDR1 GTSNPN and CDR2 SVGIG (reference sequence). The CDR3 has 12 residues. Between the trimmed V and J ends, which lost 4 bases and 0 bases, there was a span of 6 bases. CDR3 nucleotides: TGTGCCTGGACCCAGTCTAACTATGGCTACACCTTC. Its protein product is CAWTQSNYGYTF.

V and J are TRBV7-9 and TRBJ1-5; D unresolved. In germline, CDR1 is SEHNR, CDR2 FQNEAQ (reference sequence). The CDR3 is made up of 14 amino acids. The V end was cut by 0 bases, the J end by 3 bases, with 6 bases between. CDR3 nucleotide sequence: TGTGCCAGCAGCTTAGCGCAGGTCAATCAGCCCCAGCATTTT. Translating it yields CASSLAQVNQPQHF.

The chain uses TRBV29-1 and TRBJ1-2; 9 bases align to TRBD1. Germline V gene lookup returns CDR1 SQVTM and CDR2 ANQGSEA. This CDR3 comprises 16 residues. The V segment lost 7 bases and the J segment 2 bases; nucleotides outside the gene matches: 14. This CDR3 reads CSAPHYGQGRNYGYTF. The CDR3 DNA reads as TGCAGCGCTCCCCACTACGGACAGGGGAGGAACTATGGCTACACCTTC.

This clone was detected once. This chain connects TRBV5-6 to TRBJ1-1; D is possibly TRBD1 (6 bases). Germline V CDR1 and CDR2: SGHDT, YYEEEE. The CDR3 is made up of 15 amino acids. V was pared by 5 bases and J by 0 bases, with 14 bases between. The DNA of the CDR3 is TGTGCCAGCAGAAATTCGGGACACTTGAACACTGAAGCTTTCTTT. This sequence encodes CASRNSGHLNTEAFF.

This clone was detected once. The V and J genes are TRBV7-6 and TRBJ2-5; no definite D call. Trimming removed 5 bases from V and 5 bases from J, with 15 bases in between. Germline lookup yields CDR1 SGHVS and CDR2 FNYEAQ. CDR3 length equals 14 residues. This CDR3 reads CASSPGPQRETQYF. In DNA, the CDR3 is TGTGCCAGCAGCCCCGGGCCTCAAAGGGAGACCCAGTACTTC.

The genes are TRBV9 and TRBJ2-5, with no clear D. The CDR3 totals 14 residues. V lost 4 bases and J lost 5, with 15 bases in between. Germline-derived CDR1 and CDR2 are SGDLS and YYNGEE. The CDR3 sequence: CASSPSLRVETQYF. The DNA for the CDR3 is TGTGCCAGCAGCCCGAGCCTGCGCGTGGAGACCCAGTACTTC. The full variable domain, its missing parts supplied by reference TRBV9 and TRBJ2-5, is DSGVTQTPKHLITATGQRVTLRCSPRSGDLSVYWYQQSLDQGLQFLIQYYNGEERAKGNILERFSAQQFPDLHSELNLSSLELGDSALYFCASSPSLRVETQYFGPGTRLLVL.

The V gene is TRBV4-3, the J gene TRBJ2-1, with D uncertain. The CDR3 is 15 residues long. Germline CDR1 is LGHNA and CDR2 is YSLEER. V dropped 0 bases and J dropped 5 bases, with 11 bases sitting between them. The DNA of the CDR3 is TGCGCCAGCAGCCAAGAAGGAAGTCCAAACAATGAGCAGTTCTTC. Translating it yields CASSQEGSPNNEQFF.

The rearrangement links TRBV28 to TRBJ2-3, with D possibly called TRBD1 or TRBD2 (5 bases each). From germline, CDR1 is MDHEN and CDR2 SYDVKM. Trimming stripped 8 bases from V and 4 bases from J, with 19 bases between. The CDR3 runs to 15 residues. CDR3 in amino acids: CASYSGTTPPDTQYF. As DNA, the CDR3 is TGTGCCAGCTACTCCGGGACCACACCCCCAGATACGCAGTATTTT. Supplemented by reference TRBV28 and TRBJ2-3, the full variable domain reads DVKVTQSSRYLVKRTGEKVFLECVQDMDHENMFWYRQDPGLGLRLIYFSYDVKMKEKGDIPEGYSVSREKKERFSLILESASTNQTSMYLCASYSGTTPPDTQYFGPGTRLTVL.

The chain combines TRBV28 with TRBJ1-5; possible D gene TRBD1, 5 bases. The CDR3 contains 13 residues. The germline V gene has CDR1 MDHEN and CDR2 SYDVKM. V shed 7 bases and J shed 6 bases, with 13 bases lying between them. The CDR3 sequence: CASTGITVQPQHF. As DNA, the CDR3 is TGTGCCAGCACAGGGATTACGGTTCAGCCCCAGCATTTT.

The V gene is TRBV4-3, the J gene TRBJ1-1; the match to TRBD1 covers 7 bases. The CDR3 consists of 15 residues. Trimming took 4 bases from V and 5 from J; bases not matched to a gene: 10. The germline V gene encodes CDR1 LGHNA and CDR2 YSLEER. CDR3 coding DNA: TGCGCCAGCAGCCCGAATGACAGGGCTGTGACTGAAGCTTTCTTT. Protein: CASSPNDRAVTEAFF.

Here the CDR3 DNA reads TGTGCCAGCAGTTTACGGCCGGGTCGGATCACTGAAGCTTTCTTT. This encodes CASSLRPGRITEAFF. This chain connects TRBV27 to TRBJ1-1; no reliable D call. This CDR3 contains 15 residues. Germline values: CDR1 MNHEY, CDR2 SMNVEV (reference sequence). V shed 2 bases and J shed 4 bases, with 14 bases lying between them.

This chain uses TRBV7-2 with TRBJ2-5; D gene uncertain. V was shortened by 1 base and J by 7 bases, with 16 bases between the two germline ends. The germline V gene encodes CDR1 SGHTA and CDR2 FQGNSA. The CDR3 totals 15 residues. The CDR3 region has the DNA TGTGCCAGCAGCTTAGTTATACAGAAGTGGCGGACCCAGTACTTC. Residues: CASSLVIQKWRTQYF.

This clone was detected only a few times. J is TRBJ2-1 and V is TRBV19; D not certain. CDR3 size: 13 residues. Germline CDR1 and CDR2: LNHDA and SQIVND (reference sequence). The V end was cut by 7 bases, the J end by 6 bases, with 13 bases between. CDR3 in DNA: TGTGCCAGTAAGGGATGGATTCGCAATGAGCAGTTCTTC. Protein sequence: CASKGWIRNEQFF.